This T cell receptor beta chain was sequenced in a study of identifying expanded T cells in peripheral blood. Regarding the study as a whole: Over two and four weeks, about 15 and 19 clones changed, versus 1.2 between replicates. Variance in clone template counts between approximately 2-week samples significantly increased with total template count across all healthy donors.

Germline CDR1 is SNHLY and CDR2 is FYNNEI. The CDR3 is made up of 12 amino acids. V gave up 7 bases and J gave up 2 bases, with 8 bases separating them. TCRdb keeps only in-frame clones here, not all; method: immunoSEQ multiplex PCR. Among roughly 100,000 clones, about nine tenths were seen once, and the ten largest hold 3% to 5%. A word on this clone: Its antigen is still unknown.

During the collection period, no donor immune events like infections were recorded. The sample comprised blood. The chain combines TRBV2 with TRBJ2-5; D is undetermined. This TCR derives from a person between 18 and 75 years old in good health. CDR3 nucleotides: TGTGCCAGCAACCTCCTACAAGAGACCCAGTACTTC. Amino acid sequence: CASNLLQETQYF.